These T cell receptor beta chains were read from a single sample in a study of T cells expressing NK-cell markers. No DNA is given; TCRdb re-called the 5' RACE reads and lists each CDR3 protein once. This listing includes approximately 150,000 distinct CDR3 sequences. Sequencing was performed on blood T cells: a sorted CD56 or NKG2C T cell subset, CD4+ or CD8+ T cells, or bulk PBMC T cells (not recorded which). The receptors were sampled from a man between 18 and 29 years old in good health. The CDR3 runs from the conserved cysteine through the conserved F or W. Each record gives: J gene, V gene, CDR3 protein.

j_call: TRBJ2-7; v_call: TRBV5-1; cdr3_aa: CASSPSGAAVVYEQYF
j_call: TRBJ2-5; v_call: TRBV6-2/TRBV6-3; cdr3_aa: CASSYSDYEAQYF
j_call: TRBJ1-5; v_call: TRBV12-3/TRBV12-4; cdr3_aa: CASSPHRGGRGIWPQHF
j_call: TRBJ1-1; v_call: TRBV27; cdr3_aa: CASSLAGVDTEAFF
j_call: TRBJ2-7; v_call: TRBV11-2; cdr3_aa: CASSLGGGLGGEQYF
j_call: TRBJ2-3; v_call: TRBV7-9; cdr3_aa: CASSGPGLGRTDTQYF
j_call: TRBJ2-5; v_call: TRBV7-7; cdr3_aa: CASSLNGVRETQYF
j_call: TRBJ2-1; v_call: TRBV15; cdr3_aa: CATSRPGQGRINEQFF
j_call: TRBJ2-3; v_call: TRBV12-3/TRBV12-4; cdr3_aa: CASQQGRLDTQYF
j_call: TRBJ2-1; v_call: TRBV7-9; cdr3_aa: CASSLGRLDEQFF
j_call: TRBJ2-7; v_call: TRBV20-1; cdr3_aa: CSARDPAGVAYEQYF
j_call: TRBJ2-7; v_call: TRBV27; cdr3_aa: CASNRGGAYEQYF
j_call: TRBJ2-3; v_call: TRBV11-2; cdr3_aa: CASRHSLSLAGIGDTQYF
j_call: TRBJ2-3; v_call: TRBV24-1; cdr3_aa: CATWDTNTDTQYF
j_call: TRBJ2-4; v_call: TRBV19; cdr3_aa: CASSTFPLGQEKYF
j_call: TRBJ2-1; v_call: TRBV24-1; cdr3_aa: CATSDPDGGLAGDNEQFF
j_call: TRBJ2-1; v_call: TRBV24-1; cdr3_aa: CATSDRGLTYNEQFF
j_call: TRBJ2-1; v_call: TRBV3-1; cdr3_aa: CASSPGLAGGSYNEQFF
j_call: TRBJ2-7; v_call: TRBV6-2/TRBV6-3; cdr3_aa: CASSYIESHGYEQYF
j_call: TRBJ2-1; v_call: TRBV2; cdr3_aa: CASSEAGDNEQFF
j_call: TRBJ2-3; v_call: TRBV29-1; cdr3_aa: CSVFPGFSTDTQYF
j_call: TRBJ2-1; v_call: TRBV2; cdr3_aa: CASKWTQTTNNEQFF
j_call: TRBJ1-2; v_call: TRBV28; cdr3_aa: CASGEDRVGYGYTF
j_call: TRBJ2-2; v_call: TRBV7-8; cdr3_aa: CASSVHRDQGDTGELFF
j_call: TRBJ2-1; v_call: TRBV15; cdr3_aa: CATSRDSIRLADVGAHEQFF
j_call: TRBJ2-3; v_call: TRBV3-1; cdr3_aa: CASRAGTSVPDTQYF
j_call: TRBJ1-4; v_call: TRBV20-1; cdr3_aa: CSARPRAGQKLFF
j_call: TRBJ1-1; v_call: TRBV19; cdr3_aa: CASSRQEMNTEAFF
j_call: TRBJ1-1; v_call: TRBV15; cdr3_aa: CATSNQRDRGSRDTEAFF
j_call: TRBJ1-1; v_call: TRBV7-2; cdr3_aa: CASRHDRPNTEAFF
j_call: TRBJ2-1; v_call: TRBV7-6; cdr3_aa: CASSETGSRDYRGNEQFF
j_call: TRBJ2-1; v_call: TRBV11-1; cdr3_aa: CASSSTVLAGVPNNEQFF
j_call: TRBJ2-1; v_call: TRBV7-6; cdr3_aa: CASSLDTSGSSYNEQFF